These 9 T cell receptor beta chains share one sample of origin, sequenced in a study of T cell repertoires in cytomegalovirus infection. A single record per CDR3 protein comes from TCRdb applying MiXCR to the reads. The table has around 740,000 distinct CDR3 sequences, about 40% seen once. Sample: PBMCs. Source of these receptors: a human donor in good health (CMV status not recorded). Some clones in this sample may be carry-over from other donors' samples.

This chain joins TRBV29-1 and TRBJ1-3; 7 nucleotides align to TRBD1. CDR1 and CDR2 from the germline V gene are SQVTM and ANQGSEA. The V segment lost 3 bases and the J segment 0 bases; nucleotides outside the gene matches: 2. This CDR3 has 14 residues. The CDR3 here is CSVEDRSSGNTIYF. CDR3 in DNA: TGCAGCGTTGAGGACAGGAGCTCTGGAAACACCATATATTTT.

This clonotype showed up just once. Because it lacks the conserved phenylalanine or tryptophan at the end, this CDR3 is likely a read error. The chain couples TRBV11-2 to TRBJ2-7; no reliable D call. This CDR3 is built from 17 residues. The germline V and J ends were trimmed by 3 bases and 6 bases, with 24 bases remaining between them. CDR1 is SGHAT and CDR2 is FQNNGV in the germline V gene. The CDR3 nucleotides read TGTGCCAGCAGCTTGACTCCACCCCTCGCCCTACGTACCGAGCAGTACTTA. Its translation: CASSLTPPLALRTEQYL.

The CDR3 loop is CASSLQRLSSIANYGYTF. In DNA, the CDR3 is TGTGCCAGCAGCTTACAGCGCCTAAGTTCTATAGCTAACTATGGCTACACCTTC. The V call is TRBV7-2, the J call TRBJ1-2; D is ambiguous. This CDR3 comprises 18 residues. Trimming took off 2 bases at V and 0 bases at J, with 19 bases between the two ends. Germline V lookup: CDR1 SGHTA, CDR2 FQGNSA.

This clonotype was counted ten times or more. V gene TRBV7-8 combines with J gene TRBJ1-2; 11 nucleotides line up with TRBD1. The V segment lost 4 bases and the J segment 4 bases; nucleotides outside the gene matches: 8. The CDR3 length is 16 residues. CDR1 is SGHVS and CDR2 is FQNEAQ in the germline V gene. The CDR3 DNA is TGTGCCAGCAGCTCGGGACAGGGGGAATTCAGCTATGGCTACACCTTC. Encoded protein: CASSSGQGEFSYGYTF.

DNA of the CDR3: TGTGCCAGCAGTGTAGTTAGGGGGAATGAGCAGTTCTTC. Protein: CASSVVRGNEQFF. The rearrangement uses TRBV2 and TRBJ2-1, with D possibly TRBD1 on 6 matching bases. Per the germline V gene, CDR1 is SNHLY and CDR2 is FYNNEI. V lost 4 bases and J lost 7, with 11 bases in between. The CDR3 has 13 amino acids.

On this clonotype: One end of the junction does not line up with germline, which may come from a read error. The chain employs TRBV6-1 and TRBJ1-1; D call uncertain. The CDR3 contains 12 residues. Germline CDR1 reads MNHNS; CDR2 reads SASEGT. The CDR3 is CKTDFGHTEAFF. In DNA form, the CDR3 reads TGCAAAACGGACTTTGGGCACACTGAAGCTTTCTTT.

This clonotype came up a few times. V is TRBV19 and J is TRBJ2-3, with 9 bases identical to TRBD2. The V gene end was trimmed by 6 bases and the J gene end by 3 bases; junction bases not matched to a gene: 7. Looked up from germline, CDR1 is LNHDA and CDR2 is SQIVND (reference sequence). The CDR3 has 15 amino acids. The CDR3 DNA reads as TGTGCCAGTAGCGGTAGCGGGAGTAGAACAGATACGCAGTATTTT. Translated: CASSGSGSRTDTQYF.

This clonotype was found many times. This chain links TRBV7-2 with TRBJ1-3, with D perhaps matching TRBD1 (6 bases). Trimming removed 2 bases at V and 4 bases at J, with 15 bases between. CDR3 length equals 16 residues. The V gene's germline CDR1 is SGHTA and CDR2 FQGNSA. The CDR3 region has the DNA TGTGCCAGCAGCTTACAGACTCGGGGGACAGGAAACACCATATATTTT. Protein product: CASSLQTRGTGNTIYF.

The chain recombines TRBV6-5 with TRBJ2-3, with D perhaps TRBD2 (6 bases). This CDR3 has 15 amino acids. V was trimmed by 0 bases and J by 4 bases, leaving 11 bases between them. CDR1 and CDR2 from the germline V gene are MNHEY and SVGAGI. The CDR3 DNA sequence: TGTGCCAGCAGTTACTCGGAGGGTGTCGCAGATACGCAGTATTTT. Translated: CASSYSEGVADTQYF.